Below, one T cell receptor (beta chain) is given with its context. The CDR3 has 15 residues. Germline-derived CDR1 and CDR2 are SEHNR and FQNEAQ (reference sequence). Trimming left V 1 base short and J 6 bases short, with 15 bases between. At the deep level, the assay was run. Data came from immunoSEQ multiplex PCR; TCRdb stores just in-frame clones and leaves some out. The sample has some 380,000 clones; around 96% are singletons. CD8 memory was a combination of CD45RO+ cells and CCR7-negative CD45RA+ TemRA cells. The record originates from a study of shared clonotypes between healthy human individuals.

The rearrangement uses TRBV7-9 and TRBJ1-2; possibly TRBD1 for D (5 bases). This TCR came from a man aged 25 to 40 in good health. The sequenced sample was memory CD8+ T cells sorted from blood. Subset reported: CD45RO+ cells pooled with CCR7-negative TemRA cells. CDR3 residues: CASSLGSLGPDGYTF. As DNA, the CDR3 is TGTGCCAGCAGCTTAGGTTCACTGGGGCCTGATGGCTACACCTTC.